The rows below give T cell receptor beta chains drawn from one sample of a study of blood T cell repertoires in COVID-19. TCRdb's table, derived via immunoSEQ multiplex PCR, lists solely in-frame clones and lacks some. The sample carries 150,000 to 200,000 clones, roughly three quarters recorded once. Source material: peripheral blood. These receptors were taken from a man in his 60s with active or convalescent COVID-19. CDR3s include the opening cysteine and the closing phenylalanine or tryptophan. D genes are given only for firm matches. Some rows mark clone size as missing; the rest say once, few, many or name a class of expanded clone.

CDR3aa: CASTLRGTEAFF
CDR3nt: TGTGCCAGCACCTTACGAGGGACTGAAGCTTTCTTT
v_gene: TRBV27
j_gene: TRBJ1-1
d_gene: NA
abundance: NA

CDR3aa: CASSLTRTGDEQYF
CDR3nt: TGTGCCAGCAGTTTGACTCGGACAGGGGACGAGCAGTACTTC
v_gene: TRBV6-1
j_gene: TRBJ2-7
d_gene: TRBD1
abundance: NA

CDR3aa: CASNKPDEQYF
CDR3nt: TGTGCCAGCAACAAACCTGACGAGCAGTACTTC
v_gene: TRBV21-1
j_gene: TRBJ2-7
d_gene: NA
abundance: NA

CDR3aa: CSVSIAKLYEQYF
CDR3nt: TGCAGCGTTAGTATCGCTAAGCTCTACGAGCAGTACTTC
v_gene: TRBV29-1
j_gene: TRBJ2-7
d_gene: NA
abundance: NA

CDR3aa: CASSQEPSGYEQYF
CDR3nt: TGCGCCAGCAGCCAAGAGCCTAGCGGCTACGAGCAGTACTTC
v_gene: TRBV4-3
j_gene: TRBJ2-7
d_gene: TRBD2
abundance: NA

CDR3aa: CASSTGTSGSPHEQFF
CDR3nt: TGTGCCAGCTCAACCGGGACTAGCGGGTCCCCCCATGAGCAGTTCTTC
v_gene: TRBV18
j_gene: TRBJ2-1
d_gene: TRBD2
abundance: NA

CDR3aa: CASSQERQGTDTQYF
CDR3nt: TGCGCCAGCAGCCAAGAACGGCAGGGCACAGATACGCAGTATTTT
v_gene: TRBV4-3
j_gene: TRBJ2-3
d_gene: NA
abundance: NA

CDR3aa: CASSPRPGLAGRTDTQYF
CDR3nt: TGTGCCAGCTCACCCCGACCGGGACTAGCGGGCCGCACAGATACGCAGTATTTT
v_gene: TRBV18
j_gene: TRBJ2-3
d_gene: TRBD2
abundance: NA

CDR3aa: CASGQGAGETQYF
CDR3nt: TGTGCCAGCGGGCAGGGGGCGGGGGAGACCCAGTACTTC
v_gene: TRBV19
j_gene: TRBJ2-5
d_gene: TRBD1
abundance: NA

CDR3aa: CASSLRLAGGYMSTDTQYF
CDR3nt: TGTGCCAGCAGCTTAAGACTAGCGGGAGGGTACATGAGCACAGATACGCAGTATTTT
v_gene: TRBV7-2
j_gene: TRBJ2-3
d_gene: TRBD2
abundance: NA

CDR3aa: CASSQASGSGELFF
CDR3nt: TGTGCCAGCAGCCAAGCTAGCGGTTCCGGGGAGCTGTTTTTT
v_gene: TRBV4-2
j_gene: TRBJ2-2
d_gene: TRBD2
abundance: few

CDR3aa: CGTGTSGSQETQYF
CDR3nt: TGTGGGACCGGGACTAGCGGGAGTCAAGAGACCCAGTACTTC
v_gene: TRBV6-7
j_gene: TRBJ2-5
d_gene: TRBD2
abundance: NA

CDR3aa: CASSHRTPTDTQYF
CDR3nt: TGCGCCAGCAGCCACCGCACTCCCACAGATACGCAGTATTTT
v_gene: TRBV4-3
j_gene: TRBJ2-3
d_gene: NA
abundance: NA

CDR3aa: CASSLRTETDYTF
CDR3nt: TGTGCCAGCAGCTTGAGGACAGAGACCGACTACACCTTC
v_gene: TRBV7-3
j_gene: TRBJ1-2
d_gene: NA
abundance: few

CDR3aa: CASRSRLVIGNQPQHF
CDR3nt: TGTGCCAGCAGGAGCAGACTGGTCATCGGCAATCAGCCCCAGCATTTT
v_gene: TRBV2
j_gene: TRBJ1-5
d_gene: NA
abundance: few

CDR3aa: CASSSPGLAGGEQFF
CDR3nt: TGTGCCAGCAGTTCTCCGGGACTAGCGGGAGGTGAGCAGTTCTTC
v_gene: TRBV7-2
j_gene: TRBJ2-1
d_gene: TRBD2
abundance: NA

CDR3aa: CASSHRQGNQPQHF
CDR3nt: TGTGCCAGCAGCCATCGGCAGGGGAATCAGCCCCAGCATTTT
v_gene: TRBV3-1/TRBV3-2
j_gene: TRBJ1-5
d_gene: NA
abundance: NA

CDR3aa: CASSTGVANTEAFF
CDR3nt: TGTGCCAGTAGCACAGGGGTTGCAAACACTGAAGCTTTCTTT
v_gene: TRBV19
j_gene: TRBJ1-1
d_gene: TRBD1
abundance: once

CDR3aa: CASSLSWKGDVGYTF
CDR3nt: TGTGCCAGCAGCTTAAGTTGGAAGGGGGACGTCGGCTACACCTTC
v_gene: TRBV7-8
j_gene: TRBJ1-2
d_gene: NA
abundance: NA

CDR3aa: CASSLTSGVNYEQYF
CDR3nt: TGTGCCAGTAGTCTAACAAGCGGGGTGAACTACGAGCAGTACTTC
v_gene: TRBV19
j_gene: TRBJ2-7
d_gene: TRBD2
abundance: NA

CDR3aa: CASSMFGQPQHF
CDR3nt: TGTGCCAGTAGTATGTTCGGGCAGCCCCAGCATTTT
v_gene: TRBV19
j_gene: TRBJ1-5
d_gene: NA
abundance: NA

CDR3aa: CAISETSLETQYF
CDR3nt: TGTGCCATCAGTGAGACTAGTCTAGAGACCCAGTACTTC
v_gene: TRBV10-3
j_gene: TRBJ2-5
d_gene: NA
abundance: NA

CDR3aa: CASSLSQNQPQHF
CDR3nt: TGTGCCAGCAGCTTAAGCCAAAATCAGCCCCAGCATTTT
v_gene: TRBV13
j_gene: TRBJ1-5
d_gene: NA
abundance: NA

CDR3aa: CASKWQGAYYGYTF
CDR3nt: TGTGCCAGTAAGTGGCAGGGGGCCTACTATGGCTACACCTTC
v_gene: TRBV19
j_gene: TRBJ1-2
d_gene: TRBD1
abundance: NA

CDR3aa: CASSLNLEQFF
CDR3nt: TGTGCCAGCAGCTTGAATCTTGAGCAGTTCTTC
v_gene: TRBV5-6
j_gene: TRBJ2-1
d_gene: NA
abundance: NA

CDR3aa: CASTSSQGANQPQHF
CDR3nt: TGTGCCAGCACCTCGTCCCAGGGTGCCAATCAGCCCCAGCATTTT
v_gene: TRBV28
j_gene: TRBJ1-5
d_gene: NA
abundance: NA

CDR3aa: CATSRDRWGTSADTQYF
CDR3nt: TGTGCCACCAGTCGGGACCGCTGGGGAACTAGCGCAGATACGCAGTATTTT
v_gene: TRBV25-1
j_gene: TRBJ2-3
d_gene: TRBD2
abundance: once

CDR3aa: CATKTGYNTGELFF
CDR3nt: TGTGCCACCAAGACAGGTTATAACACCGGGGAGCTGTTTTTT
v_gene: TRBV6-4
j_gene: TRBJ2-2
d_gene: NA
abundance: NA

CDR3aa: CASSTRTSGRSGANVLTF
CDR3nt: TGTGCCAGCAGCACGAGGACTAGCGGGAGATCTGGGGCCAACGTCCTGACTTTC
v_gene: TRBV11-2
j_gene: TRBJ2-6
d_gene: TRBD2
abundance: once

CDR3aa: CASSRSGGAGANVLTF
CDR3nt: TGTGCCAGCAGCCGCAGCGGAGGGGCTGGGGCCAACGTCCTGACTTTC
v_gene: TRBV7-2
j_gene: TRBJ2-6
d_gene: NA
abundance: once

CDR3aa: CASSQGGVNTEAFF
CDR3nt: TGCGCCAGCAGCCAAGGGGGGGTGAACACTGAAGCTTTCTTT
v_gene: TRBV4-3
j_gene: TRBJ1-1
d_gene: NA
abundance: NA

CDR3aa: CASRPPGNRYNEQFF
CDR3nt: TGTGCCAGCAGACCGCCGGGAAACCGTTACAATGAGCAGTTCTTC
v_gene: TRBV6-5
j_gene: TRBJ2-1
d_gene: NA
abundance: once

CDR3aa: CASTSARYEQYF
CDR3nt: TGTGCCAGCACCTCGGCGCGGTACGAGCAGTACTTC
v_gene: TRBV28
j_gene: TRBJ2-7
d_gene: NA
abundance: few

CDR3aa: CAISATAIPGGSYNEQFF
CDR3nt: TGTGCCATCAGTGCAACCGCGATCCCAGGGGGCTCCTACAATGAGCAGTTCTTC
v_gene: TRBV10-3
j_gene: TRBJ2-1
d_gene: TRBD1
abundance: NA

CDR3aa: CASSAEEGSLTGELFF
CDR3nt: TGTGCCAGCAGTGCGGAAGAGGGCTCGTTGACCGGGGAGCTGTTTTTT
v_gene: TRBV2
j_gene: TRBJ2-2
d_gene: NA
abundance: once

CDR3aa: CASSLGQGPYGYTF
CDR3nt: TGTGCCAGCAGCTTGGGACAGGGACCCTATGGCTACACCTTC
v_gene: TRBV5-6
j_gene: TRBJ1-2
d_gene: TRBD1
abundance: once

CDR3aa: CASSPGTSGRGAGELFF
CDR3nt: TGTGCCAGCAGCCCCGGGACTAGCGGGAGAGGGGCCGGGGAGCTGTTTTTT
v_gene: TRBV9
j_gene: TRBJ2-2
d_gene: TRBD2
abundance: NA

CDR3aa: CASFTGDSPLHF
CDR3nt: TGTGCCAGCTTCACAGGGGATTCACCCCTCCACTTT
v_gene: TRBV28
j_gene: TRBJ1-6
d_gene: TRBD1
abundance: NA

CDR3aa: CATSRDLDRYTDTQYF
CDR3nt: TGTGCCACCAGCAGAGATCTGGACAGATACACAGATACGCAGTATTTT
v_gene: TRBV15
j_gene: TRBJ2-3
d_gene: NA
abundance: NA

CDR3aa: CASSFEGSPTEAFF
CDR3nt: TGTGCCAGCAGCTTCGAGGGTTCCCCCACTGAAGCTTTCTTT
v_gene: TRBV5-8
j_gene: TRBJ1-1
d_gene: NA
abundance: NA

CDR3aa: CASSGTHGDTGETQYF
CDR3nt: TGTGCCAGCAGTGGGACTCACGGTGATACCGGCGAGACCCAGTACTTC
v_gene: TRBV2
j_gene: TRBJ2-5
d_gene: NA
abundance: NA

CDR3aa: CASSYSRDTSYEQYF
CDR3nt: TGTGCCAGCAGTTACTCGAGGGACACCTCCTACGAGCAGTACTTC
v_gene: TRBV6-6
j_gene: TRBJ2-7
d_gene: NA
abundance: few

CDR3aa: CASSAGRLIYSYNEQFF
CDR3nt: TGTGCCAGTAGTGCGGGACGGCTGATTTACTCCTACAATGAGCAGTTCTTC
v_gene: TRBV19
j_gene: TRBJ2-1
d_gene: NA
abundance: NA

CDR3aa: CASSARTSNEQFF
CDR3nt: TGTGCCAGCAGCGCCAGGACTAGCAATGAGCAGTTCTTC
v_gene: TRBV7-3
j_gene: TRBJ2-1
d_gene: TRBD2
abundance: NA

CDR3aa: CSASPSGRVGELFF
CDR3nt: TGCAGTGCTAGTCCCAGCGGGAGGGTCGGGGAGCTGTTTTTT
v_gene: TRBV20-1
j_gene: TRBJ2-2
d_gene: TRBD2
abundance: NA